This TCR beta chain originates from a study of CD8 T cells in ankylosing spondylitis. Regarding the study as a whole: What seemed typical of ankylosing spondylitis blood was a TCR beta motif built from roughly eight highly homologous variants.

Germline CDR1 reads SGDLS; CDR2 reads YYNGEE. Trimming removed 7 bases at V and 0 bases at J, with 6 bases between. This CDR3 region has 12 residues. The table lists this clonotype with many counts. Its specificity is unknown. TCRdb passed the 5' RACE reads through MiXCR, listing each CDR3 protein once. The sample has more than 500,000 distinct CDR3 sequences; approximately 5% are singletons. The source is a male donor with ankylosing spondylitis. V and J are TRBV9 and TRBJ2-3, with D possibly being TRBD2 (6 bases). Sequencing was done on a sample of blood, either unsorted or a sorted T cell fraction (not recorded which). CDR3 in amino acids: CASRGSTDTQYF. CDR3 DNA sequence: TGTGCCAGCCGGGGGAGCACAGATACGCAGTATTTT.